These 31 T cell receptor beta chains were all obtained from the same sample, sequenced in a study of T cells in tuberculosis (dated by TCRdb to the late 2010s). Library generation was performed with the immunoSEQ multiplex PCR assay. The source is immuneACCESS, and TCRdb retained only in-frame sequences with V and J called. Part of the clones is not carried over; for the studies checked, unresolved V genes explain less than half of this, and the remainder is unexplained. The sample records tens of thousands of clones, about 96% of which are singletons. Clones ranked in the top ten supply more than 1.2% of the sample. What this sample's time point label stands for: new active TB diagnosis, blood taken before or within 7 days of starting treatment. Sequenced here: PBMCs, sampled at tuberculosis diagnosis. The receptors derive from an adult with tuberculosis.

The rearrangement uses TRBV10-3 and TRBJ2-5; possibly TRBD2 for D (5 bases). Trimming removed 2 bases from V and 5 bases from J, with 15 bases in between. The CDR3 totals 15 residues. Germline V gene lookup returns CDR1 ENHRY and CDR2 SYGVKD. The CDR3, as DNA: TGTGCCATCAGTGAGGGCGGAGGCGGGCGGGAGACCCAGTACTTC. Protein: CAISEGGGGRETQYF.

This chain links TRBV12-5 with TRBJ1-5; no clear D. Germline CDR1 and CDR2: LGHNT and FRNRAP. The ends were cut back, 3 bases at V and 0 bases at J, with 9 bases in the middle. The CDR3 is made up of 15 amino acids. The CDR3 reads CASGFSIHSNQPQHF. The CDR3 coding sequence is TGTGCTAGTGGTTTTTCAATCCATAGCAATCAGCCCCAGCATTTT.

This rearrangement joins TRBV6-4 to TRBJ2-1, with 12 bases identical to TRBD1. The CDR3 covers 15 residues. The germline gives CDR1 MRHNA, CDR2 SNTAGT. V lost 4 bases and J lost 8; bases outside the gene matches: 6. The CDR3 DNA reads as TGTGCCAGCAGTGTGGGACAGGGGGCCCTCGATGAGCAGTTCTTC. It encodes CASSVGQGALDEQFF.

This chain connects TRBV30 to TRBJ1-2; D not resolved. Trimming removed 0 bases at V and 9 bases at J, with 14 bases between. Germline V gene data show CDR1 as GTSNPN and CDR2 as SVGIG (reference sequence). The CDR3 contains 13 residues. CDR3 coding DNA: TGTGCCTGGAGTGTACCCCTTCCTAAAAGCTACACCTTC. Its protein is CAWSVPLPKSYTF.

This chain connects TRBV28 to TRBJ2-5, with TRBD2 identical over 11 bases. There are 16 residues in the CDR3. Losses at the gene ends were 2 bases for V and 2 bases for J; bases not matched to a gene: 4. CDR1 and CDR2 (germline): MDHEN, SYDVKM. CDR3 in amino acids: CASSLRLAGIQETQYF. CDR3 bases: TGTGCCAGCAGTTTAAGACTAGCGGGGATACAAGAGACCCAGTACTTC.

The rearrangement uses TRBV2 and TRBJ2-5, with 8 positions matching TRBD2. V lost 0 bases, J lost 2 bases, and 14 bases stayed unmatched. Germline V gives CDR1 SNHLY, CDR2 FYNNEI. CDR3 length: 19 residues. CDR3 region: CASSEALSGTRILQETQYF. In DNA form, the CDR3 reads TGTGCCAGCAGTGAAGCGCTTTCCGGGACTAGGATTCTTCAAGAGACCCAGTACTTC.

The chain is built from TRBV21-1 and TRBJ1-2. TRBV21-1 is marked as a pseudogene. The CDR3 has 14 residues. DNA for the CDR3: TGTGCCAGCAGCCTCTCCCTTAATAACTATGGCTACACCTTC. Its translation is CASSLSLNNYGYTF.

J is TRBJ2-7 and V is TRBV14; 7 positions match TRBD2. With V trimmed by 5 bases and J by 0 bases, 10 bases remained unmatched. From germline, CDR1 is SGHDN and CDR2 FVKESK. The CDR3 has 16 amino acids. The CDR3 DNA reads TGTGCCAGCAGCTCTACATGGGGGGAGGGCTCCTACGAGCAGTACTTC. Its protein is CASSSTWGEGSYEQYF.

This sequence joins TRBV5-1 and TRBJ2-2; 12 bases align to TRBD2. J gave up 4 bases and V 4 bases, and 5 bases lay outside the gene matches. The CDR3 is 16 residues long. CDR1 SGHRS and CDR2 YFSETQ come from the germline V gene. This CDR3 reads CASSMTSGSPTGELFF. CDR3 DNA: TGCGCCAGCAGCATGACTAGCGGGAGCCCCACCGGGGAGCTGTTTTTT.

V usage is TRBV19 and J usage is TRBJ2-7, with D possibly being TRBD2 (5 bases). The CDR3 covers 15 residues. Germline V gene sequence: CDR1 LNHDA, CDR2 SQIVND (reference sequence). Trimming stripped 6 bases from V and 0 bases from J, with 15 bases between. The CDR3: CASSRGVRDSYEQYF. The CDR3 nucleotides are TGTGCCAGTAGCCGTGGAGTGAGGGACTCCTACGAGCAGTACTTC.

This sequence joins TRBV28 and TRBJ1-1, with 8 nucleotides matching TRBD1. V lost 6 bases and J lost 6; bases outside the gene matches: 12. The CDR3 extends over 15 amino acids. CDR1 and CDR2 (germline): MDHEN, SYDVKM. The CDR3 DNA follows: TGTGCCAGCAGGCCCTACAGGGGGACTGGGGCTGAAGCTTTCTTT. Translated, it gives CASRPYRGTGAEAFF.

The V gene is TRBV7-3, the J gene TRBJ2-1; D is possibly TRBD2 (6 bases). Germline V CDR1 and CDR2: SGHTA, FQGTGA. Trimming shortened V by 2 bases and J by 0 bases, and 11 bases separated the two germline ends. The CDR3 is made up of 16 amino acids. The chain's CDR3 is CASSLAAGSSYNEQFF. In DNA form, the CDR3 reads TGTGCCAGCAGCTTAGCGGCGGGAAGCTCCTACAATGAGCAGTTCTTC.

This rearrangement joins TRBV18 to TRBJ1-1; 9 bases are shared with TRBD1. V was clipped by 4 bases and J by 6 bases; unmatched bases: 6. The CDR3 is made up of 14 amino acids. In germline, CDR1 is KGHSH, CDR2 LQKENI. DNA of the CDR3: TGTGCCAGCTCACTAGTGGGACAGGGTTCTGAAGCTTTCTTT. This encodes CASSLVGQGSEAFF. Complete variable domain (other parts from reference TRBV18 and TRBJ1-1): NAGVMQNPRHLVRRRGQEARLRCSPMKGHSHVYWYRQLPEEGLKFMVYLQKENIIDESGMPKERFSAEFPKEGPSILRIQQVVRGDSAAYFCASSLVGQGSEAFFGQGTRLTVV.

The rearrangement uses TRBV7-2 and TRBJ1-4; TRBD1 matches 11 bases. In germline, CDR1 is SGHTA, CDR2 FQGNSA. J lost 7 bases, V lost 8 bases, and 9 bases had no gene match. This CDR3 spans 15 amino acids. DNA for the CDR3: TGTGCCAGCGCGGGCGGACAGGGGGCCCGTGAAAAACTGTTTTTT. This encodes CASAGGQGAREKLFF.

The chain carries TRBV27 and TRBJ2-1; 15 bases line up with TRBD2. Per the germline V gene, CDR1 is MNHEY and CDR2 is SMNVEV (reference sequence). The length of the CDR3 is 17 residues. The ends lost 4 bases at V and 8 bases at J; junction bases unmatched: 9. The CDR3, as DNA: TGTGCCAGCAGTTCACCGGGACTAGCGGGAGGAGCATATGAGCAGTTCTTC. As protein: CASSSPGLAGGAYEQFF.

This chain links TRBV10-3 with TRBJ2-3, with TRBD1 matching over 9 bases. Germline V CDR1 and CDR2: ENHRY, SYGVKD. The CDR3 is 16 amino acids. V dropped 2 bases and J dropped 2; count of bases not matched to a gene: 5. CDR3 DNA: TGTGCCATCAGTGAGACCGGACAGGGGATCACAGATACGCAGTATTTT. Its translation is CAISETGQGITDTQYF.

CDR3 residues: CATVADNEQFF. Written as DNA, the CDR3 is TGTGCTACCGTGGCGGATAATGAGCAGTTCTTC. This sequence joins TRBV2 and TRBJ2-1, with unresolved D. Germline assignment: CDR1 SNHLY and CDR2 FYNNEI. The CDR3 has 11 amino acids.

V is TRBV9 and J is TRBJ2-1; TRBD2 might be the D (5 bases). V shed 1 base and J shed 5 bases, with 13 bases lying between them. Germline CDR1 and CDR2: SGDLS and YYNGEE. The CDR3 runs to 15 residues. The CDR3 spells CASSVNAGANNEQFF. CDR3 coding DNA: TGTGCCAGCAGCGTAAACGCGGGCGCAAACAATGAGCAGTTCTTC.

This chain connects TRBV9 to TRBJ1-1; the D gene is possibly TRBD1 (6 bases). Trimming removed 1 base at V and 0 bases at J, with 10 bases between. CDR1 and CDR2 from the germline V gene are SGDLS and YYNGEE. The CDR3 spans 15 residues. The chain's CDR3 is CASSVTTGVNTEAFF. CDR3 nucleotide sequence: TGTGCCAGCAGCGTAACGACAGGCGTGAACACTGAAGCTTTCTTT.

This clone showed up just once. The chain joins TRBV5-1 to TRBJ2-2, with TRBD1 as a possible D gene (5 bases). Germline values: CDR1 SGHRS, CDR2 YFSETQ. The germline V and J ends were trimmed by 7 bases and 2 bases, with 15 bases remaining between them. The CDR3 totals 15 residues. This chain's CDR3 is CASRSTGPNTGELFF. DNA for the CDR3: TGCGCCAGCCGCTCAACAGGCCCAAACACCGGGGAGCTGTTTTTT.

CDR3 sequence: CSVVRSGDTQYF. DNA for the CDR3: TGCAGCGTTGTTCGGTCGGGAGATACGCAGTATTTT. The chain uses TRBV29-1 and TRBJ2-3, with D uncertain. Trimming took off 4 bases at V and 5 bases at J, with 10 bases between the two ends. Germline V gene data show CDR1 as SQVTM and CDR2 as ANQGSEA. The CDR3 spans 12 residues.

The rearrangement joins TRBV9 to TRBJ2-3; 12 bases are a match to TRBD2. Germline loops: CDR1 SGDLS, CDR2 YYNGEE. The CDR3 is 13 residues long. J gave up 11 bases and V 2 bases, and 3 bases lay outside the gene matches. CDR3 sequence: CASSVLAGGEQYF. In DNA, the CDR3 is TGTGCCAGCAGCGTTCTAGCGGGAGGGGAGCAGTATTTT.

The V call is TRBV28, the J call TRBJ1-3; D is ambiguous. V was pared by 4 bases and J by 8 bases, with 18 bases between. The length of the CDR3 is 15 residues. Germline V gene sequence: CDR1 MDHEN, CDR2 SYDVKM. For the CDR3, the DNA is TGTGCCAGCAGTTCCCCAGTAGTCTTGAGGGACACCATATATTTT. It yields the protein CASSSPVVLRDTIYF.

V is TRBV10-2 and J is TRBJ2-7; TRBD2 is a possible D gene (5 bases). CDR1 and CDR2 (germline): WSHSY, SAAADI. Trimming shortened V by 6 bases and J by 0 bases, and 6 bases separated the two germline ends. CDR3 length: 12 residues. Here the CDR3 reads CASRGSSYEQYF. CDR3 bases: TGCGCCAGCAGGGGGAGCTCCTACGAGCAGTACTTC.

The count of this clone is one. This chain connects TRBV6-1 to TRBJ2-7; possibly TRBD2 for D (5 bases). Germline CDR1 MNHNS, CDR2 SASEGT. Trimming cost V 3 bases and J 0 bases, with 15 bases left between them. CDR3 size: 16 residues. For the CDR3, the DNA is TGTGCCAGCAGTGACACACTAGGTATCGGCTCCTACGAGCAGTACTTC. Protein sequence: CASSDTLGIGSYEQYF.

V usage is TRBV29-1 and J usage is TRBJ2-1, with 10 bases aligning to TRBD2. This CDR3 region has 12 residues. V shed 8 bases, J shed 3 bases, and the junction held 1 base outside the gene matches. Germline-derived CDR1 and CDR2 are SQVTM and ANQGSEA. The CDR3: CSIAGGYNEQFF. In DNA, the CDR3 is TGCAGCATAGCGGGAGGCTACAATGAGCAGTTCTTC.

The V and J genes are TRBV30 and TRBJ2-1; perhaps TRBD2 as D (5 bases). Germline V CDR1 and CDR2: GTSNPN, SVGIG (reference sequence). The CDR3 is made up of 15 amino acids. V lost 0 bases, J lost 5 bases, and 14 bases lay in between. CDR3 amino acids: CAWSVRLAGNNEQFF. The CDR3 region has the DNA TGTGCCTGGAGTGTACGGCTAGCCGGAAACAATGAGCAGTTCTTC.

The V and J genes are TRBV4-1 and TRBJ1-3; 8 bases map to TRBD1. V was pared by 4 bases and J by 4 bases, with 6 bases of the junction left unmatched. The germline CDR1 and CDR2 sequences are MGHRA and YSYEKL. The CDR3 runs 15 residues. The CDR3 protein is CASSLWTGKGNTIYF. CDR3 in DNA: TGCGCCAGCAGCCTCTGGACAGGGAAAGGAAACACCATATATTTT.

J is TRBJ2-1 and V is TRBV10-3, with TRBD1 identical over 10 bases. The length of the CDR3 is 15 residues. The germline V gene encodes CDR1 ENHRY and CDR2 SYGVKD. V shed 6 bases, J shed 5 bases, and the junction held 7 bases outside the gene matches. CDR3 coding DNA: TGTGCCATCAGCACCGACAGGGGGCAAAACAATGAGCAGTTCTTC. Residues: CAISTDRGQNNEQFF.

V usage is TRBV6-1 and J usage is TRBJ1-2; D might be TRBD1 (6 bases). This CDR3 region has 14 residues. The V end was cut by 0 bases, the J end by 8 bases, with 13 bases between. In germline, CDR1 is MNHNS, CDR2 SASEGT. CDR3 in amino acids: CASSEAARGYGYTF. The DNA for the CDR3 is TGTGCCAGCAGTGAAGCGGCCAGGGGCTACGGCTACACCTTC.

This chain uses TRBV5-6 with TRBJ1-1, with a possible D match to TRBD1 (5 bases). The germline V gene has CDR1 SGHDT and CDR2 YYEEEE. The V and J ends lost 1 base and 0 bases respectively, with 16 bases between them. The CDR3 is 17 residues long. The CDR3 reads CASSLLPGWTMNTEAFF. The CDR3, as DNA: TGTGCCAGCAGCTTGCTGCCAGGGTGGACCATGAACACTGAAGCTTTCTTT. Full variable domain (outside the CDR3, taken from reference TRBV5-6 and TRBJ1-1): DAGVTQSPTHLIKTRGQQVTLRCSPKSGHDTVSWYQQALGQGPQFIFQYYEEEERQRGNFPDRFSGHQFPNYSSELNVNALLLGDSALYLCASSLLPGWTMNTEAFFGQGTRLTVV.